The sequence of this T cell receptor beta chain was determined in a study of read filtering for tumor transcriptome and immune sequencing. The trim removed 1 base at V and 9 bases at J, leaving 6 bases unmatched. CDR1 is MDHEN and CDR2 is SYDVKM in the germline V gene. CDR3 size: 15 residues. A few counts support this clonotype. From roughly 390 ng of RNA, a library with molecular barcoded alpha/delta and beta/gamma adaptors was made. TCRdb re-called the reads through MiXCR, storing one row per CDR3 protein. The sample has tens of thousands of distinct CDR3 sequences, 20% to 25% seen once. This sequence was found in a donor over 35 with multiple myeloma. This chain joins TRBV28 and TRBJ2-1; TRBD2 matches at 10 bases. Sample: a population of CD138-negative cells sorted from bone marrow. The CDR3 spells CASSLLAGGRGEQFF. CDR3 DNA: TGTGCCAGCAGTTTATTAGCGGGGGGACGGGGTGAGCAGTTCTTC.